These 20 T cell receptor beta chains were all obtained from the same sample, sequenced in a study of cytomegalovirus exposure and HLA in healthy donors. Vbeta (60) and Jbeta (13) primers were used in the PCR. TCRdb keeps only in-frame clones here, not all; method: immunoSEQ multiplex PCR. This table holds fewer than 200,000 clones, approximately 67% found once. The source material was PBMCs. All receptors derive from a woman aged 18-29 years in good health and CMV-seropositive.

The chain employs TRBV11-1 and TRBJ2-4; no firm D call. Germline assignment: CDR1 SGHAT and CDR2 FQDESV (reference sequence). The V and J ends lost 2 bases and 7 bases respectively, with 9 bases between them. The CDR3 has 13 amino acids. For the CDR3, the DNA is TGTGCCAGCAGCTTACAACACAAGAACATTCAGTACTTC. As protein: CASSLQHKNIQYF. The complete variable domain, with remaining parts taken from reference TRBV11-1 and TRBJ2-4, reads EAEVAQSPRYKITEKSQAVAFWCDPISGHATLYWYRQILGQGPELLVQFQDESVVDDSQLPKDRFSAERLKGVDSTLKIQPAELGDSAMYLCASSLQHKNIQYFGAGTRLSVL.

In its sample, this clone was seen a few times. The chain carries TRBV6-1 and TRBJ1-5; D is ambiguous. From germline, CDR1 is MNHNS and CDR2 SASEGT. CDR3 length equals 13 residues. The V gene lost 3 bases and the J gene lost 4 bases, with 7 bases spanning the gap. The CDR3 reads CASSEGRNQPQHF. In DNA, the CDR3 is TGTGCCAGCAGTGAGGGCAGAAATCAGCCCCAGCATTTT.

The chain has TRBV29-1 and TRBJ1-2, with D possibly TRBD1 on 6 matching bases. This CDR3 has 13 residues. The ends were cut back, 1 base at V and 8 bases at J, with 14 bases in the middle. CDR1 is SQVTM, CDR2 ANQGSEA, per germline. The CDR3 coding sequence is TGCAGCGTTGAAGGGGGGCAGGTTTGGGGCTACACCTTC. Amino acid sequence: CSVEGGQVWGYTF.

V gene TRBV5-1 combines with J gene TRBJ2-7, with TRBD1 identical over 7 bases. The CDR3 is made up of 14 amino acids. CDR1 is SGHRS, CDR2 YFSETQ, per germline. J was trimmed by 3 bases and V by 3 bases; bases with no gene match: 6. CDR3 nucleotides: TGCGCCAGCAGCTCCGACTCAGGGGGCTACGAGCAGTACTTC. This gives the protein CASSSDSGGYEQYF. Together with reference TRBV5-1 and TRBJ2-7, the CDR3 gives the full variable domain: KAGVTQTPRYLIKTRGQQVTLSCSPISGHRSVSWYQQTPGQGLQFLFEYFSETQRNKGNFPGRFSGRQFSNSRSEMNVSTLELGDSALYLCASSSDSGGYEQYFGPGTRLTVT.

V and J are TRBV19 and TRBJ2-6; no clear D gene. V shed 6 bases and J shed 0 bases, with 6 bases lying between them. Germline V CDR1 and CDR2: LNHDA, SQIVND (reference sequence). The CDR3 is made up of 14 amino acids. The CDR3 spells CASSPNSGANVLTF. Written as DNA, the CDR3 is TGTGCCAGTAGCCCCAACTCTGGGGCCAACGTCCTGACTTTC. Complete variable domain (other parts from reference TRBV19 and TRBJ2-6): DGGITQSPKYLFRKEGQNVTLSCEQNLNHDAMYWYRQDPGQGLRLIYYSQIVNDFQKGDIAEGYSVSREKKESFPLTVTSAQKNPTAFYLCASSPNSGANVLTFGAGSRLTVL.

This clone was found a few times. The rearrangement joins TRBV13 to TRBJ2-3; D unresolved. V dropped 3 bases and J dropped 6 bases, with 7 bases sitting between them. The CDR3 length is 12 residues. Germline V gene lookup returns CDR1 PRHDT and CDR2 FYEKMQ (reference sequence). The CDR3 DNA follows: TGTGCCAGCAGCTTCTATCGGGATACGCAGTATTTT. This translates into CASSFYRDTQYF.

The chain joins TRBV2 to TRBJ2-5; D gene unclear. The CDR3 consists of 11 residues. Looked up from germline, CDR1 is SNHLY and CDR2 is FYNNEI. V gave up 8 bases and J gave up 4 bases, with 8 bases separating them. The CDR3 is CASPGPETQYF. For the CDR3, the DNA is TGTGCCAGCCCAGGCCCAGAGACCCAGTACTTC.

This clone was observed a single time. The genes are TRBV2 and TRBJ2-7, with 8 bases lining up with TRBD2. Germline V gene sequence: CDR1 SNHLY, CDR2 FYNNEI. The CDR3 is 13 residues long. V shed 11 bases and J 1 base; nucleotides not matched to a gene: 7. The CDR3 nucleotides are TGTGCCGGTATGGGGACTAGTTCCTACGAGCAGTACTTC. This gives the protein CAGMGTSSYEQYF. The complete variable domain, with remaining parts taken from reference TRBV2 and TRBJ2-7, reads EPEVTQTPSHQVTQMGQEVILRCVPISNHLYFYWYRQILGQKVEFLVSFYNNEISEKSEIFDDQFSVERPDGSNFTLKIRSTKLEDSAMYFCAGMGTSSYEQYFGPGTRLTVT.

This clone was found a few times. The V call is TRBV7-9, the J call TRBJ2-5, with 8 positions matching TRBD2. With 0 bases clipped from V and 3 bases from J, the junction kept 0 bases outside the gene matches. Germline values: CDR1 SEHNR, CDR2 FQNEAQ (reference sequence). The CDR3 runs to 14 residues. The CDR3 coding sequence is TGTGCCAGCAGCTTAGCAGCGGGAGAAGAGACCCAGTACTTC. Protein product: CASSLAAGEETQYF.

V gene TRBV19 combines with J gene TRBJ1-2; 8 bases agree with TRBD1. The CDR3 contains 14 residues. V shed 6 bases and J 5 bases; nucleotides not matched to a gene: 8. In germline, CDR1 is LNHDA, CDR2 SQIVND (reference sequence). CDR3 DNA: TGTGCCAGTAGACAGACAGGGGATGATTATGGCTACACCTTC. It translates to CASRQTGDDYGYTF.

The chain couples TRBV4-2 to TRBJ2-7; possible D gene TRBD1, 5 bases. This CDR3 is built from 16 residues. V lost 1 base, J lost 2 bases, and 15 bases lay in between. The germline gives CDR1 LGHNA, CDR2 YNFKEQ. Here the CDR3 DNA reads TGTGCCAGCAGCCAAGGGCCGGGTTCACAGGCCTACGAGCAGTACTTC. It encodes CASSQGPGSQAYEQYF.

This clone appeared a few times. The chain has TRBV5-6 and TRBJ1-3, with D tentatively TRBD1 (6 bases). The ends were cut back, 6 bases at V and 4 bases at J, with 20 bases in the middle. Germline V gives CDR1 SGHDT, CDR2 YYEEEE. The CDR3 consists of 16 residues. The CDR3 sequence: CASKTSQGVTGNTIYF. CDR3 sequence (DNA): TGTGCCAGCAAAACCTCACAGGGAGTAACGGGAAACACCATATATTTT.

The CDR3 DNA sequence: TGTGCCAGCAGTCGTAACCGGGACAGGAGGGGGGAGACCCAGTACTTC. Translated, it gives CASSRNRDRRGETQYF. J is TRBJ2-5 and V is TRBV6-6; TRBD1 matches at 8 bases. The ends lost 5 bases at V and 5 bases at J; junction bases unmatched: 13. CDR3 length: 16 residues. CDR1 and CDR2 from the germline V gene are MNHNY and SVGAGI (reference sequence).

The rearrangement uses TRBV27 and TRBJ1-5; D might be TRBD1 (5 bases). The ends were cut back, 4 bases at V and 0 bases at J, with 7 bases in the middle. CDR1 is MNHEY and CDR2 is SMNVEV in the germline V gene (reference sequence). CDR3 length: 14 amino acids. DNA for the CDR3: TGTGCCAGCAGTTGGGACTATAGCAATCAGCCCCAGCATTTT. Protein product: CASSWDYSNQPQHF.

The V and J genes are TRBV4-3 and TRBJ1-1; D is undetermined. Germline-derived CDR1 and CDR2 are LGHNA and YSLEER. Trimming pared 6 bases from V and 2 bases from J, leaving 13 bases between. This CDR3 is built from 14 residues. The CDR3 nucleotides are TGCGCCAGCAGGGCGGGTAGCGGAAACACTGAAGCTTTCTTT. Amino acids: CASRAGSGNTEAFF.

This chain joins TRBV6-1 and TRBJ1-5; D is uncertain. Germline values: CDR1 MNHNS, CDR2 SASEGT. The V gene lost 3 bases and the J gene lost 0 bases, with 3 bases spanning the gap. The CDR3 length is 13 residues. CDR3 sequence (DNA): TGTGCCAGCAGTGACAATAGCAATCAGCCCCAGCATTTT. Protein sequence: CASSDNSNQPQHF.

This clone has a single count. This chain links TRBV30 with TRBJ1-2, with no clear D. CDR3 size: 13 residues. Germline V lookup: CDR1 GTSNPN, CDR2 SVGIG (reference sequence). V lost 2 bases, J lost 2 bases, and 9 bases lay in between. Here the CDR3 reads CAWSPSNNYGYTF. CDR3 DNA sequence: TGTGCCTGGAGTCCGAGTAACAACTATGGCTACACCTTC.

The chain combines TRBV5-1 with TRBJ2-7, with D perhaps TRBD1 (6 bases). There are 15 residues in the CDR3. CDR1 is SGHRS and CDR2 is YFSETQ in the germline V gene. V gave up 0 bases and J gave up 0 bases, with 10 bases separating them. The CDR3 sequence: CASSLGQDFSYEQYF. CDR3 nucleotide sequence: TGCGCCAGCAGCTTGGGACAGGACTTCTCCTACGAGCAGTACTTC.

This chain connects TRBV7-2 to TRBJ2-2; D perhaps matches TRBD2 (6 bases). With 2 bases removed from V and 4 bases from J, the gap between germline ends came to 11 bases. The CDR3 covers 15 residues. Germline lookup yields CDR1 SGHTA and CDR2 FQGNSA. CDR3 in amino acids: CASSLRVGGTGELFF. The CDR3 nucleotides are TGTGCCAGCAGCTTACGGGTGGGGGGCACCGGGGAGCTGTTTTTT.

This chain joins TRBV6-4 and TRBJ2-1, with TRBD2 identical over 8 bases. V shed 2 bases and J 3 bases; nucleotides not matched to a gene: 3. CDR1 and CDR2 (germline): MRHNA, SNTAGT. The CDR3 is 15 amino acids. As DNA, the CDR3 is TGTGCCAGCAGTGACGGGACTAGGGACTACAATGAGCAGTTCTTC. Its translation: CASSDGTRDYNEQFF.